This T cell receptor (beta chain) was identified during a study of T-cell memory formation after mild COVID-19. The CDR3 consists of 16 residues. Unmatched junction bases numbered 4, after V lost 3 bases and J lost 2 bases. From the 5' RACE reads, TCRdb called clonotypes with MiXCR, one entry per CDR3 protein. The table shows a few hundred thousand distinct CDR3 sequences, with around a quarter occurring only once. There are many counts of this clonotype. The V and J genes are TRBV12-3 or TRBV12-4 and TRBJ2-3; 11 nucleotides align to TRBD2. This TCR came from an adult woman who had mild COVID-19 (a few samples of this study predate the infection). Cell type and time point are not known. Sequencing input: PBMCs or a T cell subset sorted from them (not recorded which). The CDR3 DNA sequence: TGTGCCAGCAGTTTGCTAGCGGGGGGCCTCACAGATACGCAGTATTTT. It translates to CASSLLAGGLTDTQYF.